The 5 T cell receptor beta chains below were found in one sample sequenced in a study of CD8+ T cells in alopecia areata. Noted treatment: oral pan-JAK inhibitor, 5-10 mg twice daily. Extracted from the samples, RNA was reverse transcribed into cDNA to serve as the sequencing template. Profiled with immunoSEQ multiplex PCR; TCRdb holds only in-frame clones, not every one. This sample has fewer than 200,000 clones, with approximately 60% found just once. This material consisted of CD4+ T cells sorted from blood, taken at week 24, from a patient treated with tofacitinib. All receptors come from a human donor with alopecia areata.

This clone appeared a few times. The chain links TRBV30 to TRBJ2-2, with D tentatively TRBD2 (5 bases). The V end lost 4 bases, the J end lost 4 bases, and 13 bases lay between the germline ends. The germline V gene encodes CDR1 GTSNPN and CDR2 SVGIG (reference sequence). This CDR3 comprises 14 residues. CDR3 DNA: TGTGCCTGGAACCGACTGAGGGCCACCGGGGAGCTGTTTTTT. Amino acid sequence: CAWNRLRATGELFF. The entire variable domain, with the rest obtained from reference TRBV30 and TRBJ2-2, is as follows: SQTIHQWPATLVQPVGSPLSLECTVEGTSNPNLYWYRQAAGRGLQLLFYSVGIGQISSEVPQNLSASRPQDRQFILSSKKLLLSDSGFYLCAWNRLRATGELFFGEGSRLTVL.

The CDR3 loop reads CASSLGAGIESGNEQYF. As DNA, the CDR3 is TGCGCCAGCAGCTTGGGGGCCGGTATTGAGTCCGGCAACGAGCAGTACTTC. The chain combines TRBV5-1 with TRBJ2-5; no clear D gene. TRBJ2-7 matches the DNA end more closely, so the J call is doubtful. Germline V gives CDR1 SGHRS, CDR2 YFSETQ. CDR3 length: 17 residues.

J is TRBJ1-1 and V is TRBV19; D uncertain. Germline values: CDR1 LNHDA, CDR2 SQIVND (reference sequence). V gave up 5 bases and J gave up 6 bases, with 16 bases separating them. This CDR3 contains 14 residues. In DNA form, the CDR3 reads TGTGCCAGTAGTCCCCGGCAGGCGCGCCCTGAAGCTTTCTTT. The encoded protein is CASSPRQARPEAFF.

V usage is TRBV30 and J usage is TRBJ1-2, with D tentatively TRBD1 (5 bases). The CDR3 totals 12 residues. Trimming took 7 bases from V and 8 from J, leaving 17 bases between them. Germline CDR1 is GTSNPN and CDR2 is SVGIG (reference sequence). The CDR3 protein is CASLKTGSGYTF. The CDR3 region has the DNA TGTGCCTCCCTAAAAACAGGTTCCGGCTACACCTTC.

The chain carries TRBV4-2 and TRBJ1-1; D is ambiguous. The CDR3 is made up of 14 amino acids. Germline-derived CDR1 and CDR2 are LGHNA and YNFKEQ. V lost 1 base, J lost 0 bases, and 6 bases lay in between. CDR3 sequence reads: CASSQAQLNTEAFF. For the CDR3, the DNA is TGTGCCAGCAGCCAAGCACAGTTGAACACTGAAGCTTTCTTT.